This T cell receptor (beta chain) was documented in a study of memory CD8 T cells in hepatitis C reinfection. Sequencing was performed with immunoSEQ multiplex PCR; in TCRdb, only in-frame clones are kept and a portion is missing. The sample has under 50,000 clones, over 75% seen once. V gave up 0 bases and J gave up 0 bases; unmatched junction bases: 2. The germline V gene has CDR1 WNHNN and CDR2 SYGVQD (reference sequence). The CDR3 contains 16 residues. As to time point: peak reinfection, 3 to 8 weeks after reinfection detection. TCR sequencing was done directly ex vivo on sorted cells, without expansion in vitro.

The J gene is TRBJ2-1, the V gene TRBV10-1; 7 bases are a match to TRBD2. The sequence was obtained from a man between 18 and 29 years old with hepatitis C virus infection. The material sequenced was naive CD8+ T cells sorted from blood. This CDR3 is CASSESRGSSYNEQFF. CDR3 DNA sequence: TGCGCCAGCAGTGAGTCCCGCGGGAGCTCCTACAATGAGCAGTTCTTC.